These 27 T cell receptor beta chains were all obtained from the same sample, sequenced in a study of T-cell reconstitution after alpha-beta-depleted transplantation in children. Preparation of the TCRbeta library was carried out with unique molecular identifiers. TCRdb re-called the PCR reads through MiXCR, storing one row per CDR3 protein. The data contain around 420,000 distinct CDR3 sequences, 15% to 20% of them singletons. The starting material was PBMCs, mostly from graft donor cells, obtained 360 days after TCRalphabeta/CD19-depleted stem cell transplant. These receptors were obtained from a boy under two years old who had a stem cell transplant for Wiskott-Aldrich syndrome, so the T cells may come from the graft donor.

Written as DNA, the CDR3 is TGTGCCAGCAGAGAAGCGGGAGGGAGATACGAGCAGTACTTC. Its translation is CASREAGGRYEQYF. This rearrangement joins TRBV12-3 or TRBV12-4 to TRBJ2-7; 10 bases agree with TRBD2. V dropped 6 bases and J dropped 4; count of bases not matched to a gene: 6. This CDR3 is 14 amino acids long.

This clonotype was picked up many times. This chain links TRBV12-3 or TRBV12-4 with TRBJ1-1; TRBD1 aligns across 7 bases. Trimming removed 1 base from V and 5 bases from J; junction bases left unmatched: 4. The CDR3 is made up of 14 amino acids. This CDR3 is CASSLGGGRTEAFF. In nucleotides, the CDR3 is TGTGCCAGCAGTTTAGGAGGGGGCCGAACTGAAGCTTTCTTT.

In its sample, this clonotype was seen once. V and J are TRBV5-6 and TRBJ2-5, with D unclear. The CDR3 spans 11 residues. Trimming removed 7 bases at V and 2 bases at J, with 6 bases between. Germline values: CDR1 SGHDT, CDR2 YYEEEE. The CDR3 loop reads CASGYQETQYF. CDR3 in DNA: TGTGCCAGCGGCTATCAAGAGACCCAGTACTTC. Complete variable domain (other parts from reference TRBV5-6 and TRBJ2-5): DAGVTQSPTHLIKTRGQQVTLRCSPKSGHDTVSWYQQALGQGPQFIFQYYEEEERQRGNFPDRFSGHQFPNYSSELNVNALLLGDSALYLCASGYQETQYFGPGTRLLVL.

The chain combines TRBV20-1 with TRBJ2-7; D assignment may be TRBD1 or TRBD2 (5 bases each). Trimming cost V 4 bases and J 4 bases, with 14 bases left between them. Germline lookup yields CDR1 DFQATT and CDR2 SNEGSKA (reference sequence). The CDR3 extends over 13 amino acids. CDR3 DNA sequence: TGCAGTGCTATCCAGGGACCCCTTTACGAGCAGTACTTC. Translating it yields CSAIQGPLYEQYF.

The rearrangement links TRBV7-9 to TRBJ2-7; 8 nucleotides line up with TRBD1. This CDR3 comprises 17 residues. Germline trimming cut 5 bases from V and 2 bases from J; bases unmatched to any gene: 14. Germline V gives CDR1 SEHNR, CDR2 FQNEAQ (reference sequence). The CDR3 protein is CASSERPGTGKAYEQYF. The CDR3 DNA is TGTGCCAGCAGCGAACGCCCTGGGACAGGCAAGGCCTACGAGCAGTACTTC.

This clonotype was seen a few times. The rearrangement joins TRBV7-6 to TRBJ2-3; D not certain. The CDR3 spans 15 residues. CDR1 is SGHVS, CDR2 FNYEAQ, per germline. V was clipped by 2 bases and J by 1 base, with 10 bases between them. This CDR3 reads CASSLYLEGTDTQYF. The CDR3, as DNA: TGTGCCAGCAGCTTATATCTAGAGGGCACAGATACGCAGTATTTT. Based on the CDR3 plus reference TRBV7-6 and TRBJ2-3, the full variable domain is GAGVSQSPRYKVTKRGQDVALRCDPISGHVSLYWYRQALGQGPEFLTYFNYEAQQDKSGLPNDRFSAERPEGSISTLTIQRTEQRDSAMYRCASSLYLEGTDTQYFGPGTRLTVL.

The chain joins TRBV12-3 or TRBV12-4 to TRBJ2-2, with D perhaps TRBD1 or TRBD2 (6 bases each). This CDR3 has 16 amino acids. Trimming took 5 bases from V and 5 from J, leaving 18 bases between them. CDR3 residues: CASSLGGQIVTGELFF. CDR3 coding DNA: TGTGCCAGCAGTCTCGGGGGCCAAATTGTGACCGGGGAGCTGTTTTTT.

V usage is TRBV6-6 and J usage is TRBJ2-7; D ambiguous. The V end was cut by 0 bases, the J end by 4 bases, with 4 bases between. CDR1 is MNHNY, CDR2 SVGAGI, per germline (reference sequence). This CDR3 is 12 amino acids long. The CDR3 sequence: CASSYSRYEQYF. In DNA form, the CDR3 reads TGTGCCAGCAGTTACTCGAGATACGAGCAGTACTTC.

This clonotype was seen a few times. This chain connects TRBV7-6 to TRBJ2-7; 7 bases agree with TRBD1. Germline V gene lookup returns CDR1 SGHVS and CDR2 FNYEAQ. J gave up 1 base and V 4 bases, and 7 bases lay outside the gene matches. The CDR3 is 15 amino acids. The CDR3, as DNA: TGTGCCAGCAGCTATGTGACAGGGCATTCCTACGAGCAGTACTTC. This encodes CASSYVTGHSYEQYF.

In its sample, this clonotype was seen a few times. The rearrangement joins TRBV27 to TRBJ2-7; 11 bases are a match to TRBD2. CDR3 length: 16 amino acids. Germline CDR1 reads MNHEY; CDR2 reads SMNVEV (reference sequence). The ends lost 6 bases at V and 3 bases at J; junction bases unmatched: 10. DNA of the CDR3: TGTGCCAGCAGATCACTAGCGGGAGTGGGGGACTACGAGCAGTACTTC. Protein: CASRSLAGVGDYEQYF.

This clonotype was detected only a few times. The gene calls are TRBV3-1 and TRBJ2-7; the match to TRBD1 covers 9 bases. The germline gives CDR1 LGHDT, CDR2 YNNKEL (reference sequence). Trimming cost V 1 base and J 3 bases; bases outside gene matches: 10. CDR3 length: 17 amino acids. This CDR3 reads CASSQGMETGGSYEQYF. CDR3 coding DNA: TGTGCCAGCAGCCAAGGAATGGAGACAGGGGGAAGCTACGAGCAGTACTTC.

This clonotype was seen only a few times. The J gene is TRBJ2-2, the V gene TRBV20-1; 7 bases are shared with TRBD2. Trimming removed 2 bases from V and 0 bases from J; junction bases left unmatched: 6. The CDR3 has 16 residues. Germline V CDR1 and CDR2: DFQATT, SNEGSKA (reference sequence). The CDR3 protein is CSARRPGLTNTGELFF. CDR3 in DNA: TGCAGTGCTAGAAGGCCGGGACTAACGAACACCGGGGAGCTGTTTTTT.

The chain links TRBV20-1 to TRBJ2-7; D not resolved. V gave up 5 bases and J gave up 8 bases, with 22 bases separating them. CDR1 DFQATT and CDR2 SNEGSKA come from the germline V gene (reference sequence). The CDR3 totals 14 residues. CDR3 sequence reads: CSASISSSVPKQYF. Here the CDR3 DNA reads TGCAGTGCTTCAATCAGCAGTTCGGTACCTAAGCAGTACTTC.

The table lists this clonotype with a few counts. The chain is built from TRBV6-2 or TRBV6-3 and TRBJ2-7; D is unresolved. The CDR3 contains 14 residues. The V and J ends lost 2 bases and 0 bases respectively, with 8 bases between them. Germline CDR1 and CDR2: MNHEY and SVGEGT. The CDR3 loop reads CASSYGPPSYEQYF. The CDR3 DNA reads as TGTGCCAGCAGTTACGGGCCGCCCTCCTACGAGCAGTACTTC.

The chain is built from TRBV6-1 and TRBJ2-3; TRBD2 matches 7 bases. There are 15 residues in the CDR3. Trimming removed 6 bases from V and 1 base from J; junction bases left unmatched: 7. Germline lookup yields CDR1 MNHNS and CDR2 SASEGT. CDR3 protein: CASSQRDYGTDTQYF. CDR3 nucleotide sequence: TGTGCCAGCAGCCAAAGGGACTACGGCACAGATACGCAGTATTTT.

The chain recombines TRBV27 with TRBJ2-4; the D gene is possibly TRBD2 (5 bases). Per germline, CDR1 MNHEY and CDR2 SMNVEV (reference sequence). The CDR3 consists of 16 residues. V lost 5 bases and J lost 0, with 14 bases in between. The CDR3 region has the DNA TGTGCCAGCAGTCCATACCGAGGAGGAGCCAAAAACATTCAGTACTTC. This gives the protein CASSPYRGGAKNIQYF.

In this sample, this clonotype turned up a few times. The chain couples TRBV27 to TRBJ2-7, with 10 bases aligning to TRBD2. With V trimmed by 3 bases and J by 4 bases, 12 bases remained unmatched. Germline assignment: CDR1 MNHEY and CDR2 SMNVEV (reference sequence). The CDR3 is 17 residues long. CDR3 DNA sequence: TGTGCCAGCAGTTTCAATATTCCTAGCGGGAGTGAGTACGAGCAGTACTTC. This translates into CASSFNIPSGSEYEQYF.

This clonotype came up many times. The J gene is TRBJ2-2, the V gene TRBV3-1; D might be TRBD1 (5 bases). The CDR3 spans 15 residues. Germline V gives CDR1 LGHDT, CDR2 YNNKEL (reference sequence). Trimming shortened V by 4 bases and J by 4 bases, and 13 bases separated the two germline ends. The CDR3 spells CASSLRTSATGELFF. CDR3 coding DNA: TGTGCCAGCAGCCTCAGGACATCTGCCACCGGGGAGCTGTTTTTT.

There are a few counts of this clonotype. The rearrangement links TRBV5-1 to TRBJ2-4; D not certain. Trimming stripped 4 bases from V and 2 bases from J, with 10 bases between. Germline loops: CDR1 SGHRS, CDR2 YFSETQ. The CDR3 is made up of 14 amino acids. CDR3 sequence (DNA): TGCGCCAGCAGCCTAGGTGTCCCCAAAAACATTCAGTACTTC. Translated: CASSLGVPKNIQYF.

Details on this clonotype: One end of the junction does not line up with germline, which may come from a read error. The chain recombines TRBV24-1 with TRBJ2-1, with 10 bases identical to TRBD2. The CDR3 has 16 residues. Germline assignment: CDR1 KGHDR and CDR2 SFDVKD. The CDR3 reads CAISDSLAGVYNEQFF. The CDR3 DNA sequence: TGTGCCATCAGTGATTCCCTAGCGGGAGTCTACAATGAGCAGTTCTTC.

Many counts were recorded for this clonotype. V usage is TRBV3-1 and J usage is TRBJ2-7; TRBD2 matches at 14 bases. J lost 5 bases, V lost 4 bases, and 4 bases had no gene match. This CDR3 contains 15 residues. Germline V lookup: CDR1 LGHDT, CDR2 YNNKEL (reference sequence). For the CDR3, the DNA is TGTGCCAGCAGCCTCGGACTAGCGGGAGGAGACGAGCAGTACTTC. It codes for CASSLGLAGGDEQYF.

This clonotype was seen a handful of times. The chain uses TRBV11-2 and TRBJ2-7, with a tentative D call TRBD1 (5 bases). Germline CDR1 is SGHAT and CDR2 is FQNNGV. The V and J ends lost 6 bases and 0 bases respectively, with 15 bases between them. The CDR3 has 15 amino acids. The CDR3 DNA is TGTGCCAGCAGTAGAGACAGCCTGAGCTCCTACGAGCAGTACTTC. As protein: CASSRDSLSSYEQYF.

This chain joins TRBV7-2 and TRBJ2-1; no firm D call. The CDR3 sequence is 16 residues long. In germline, CDR1 is SGHTA, CDR2 FQGNSA. Trimming cost V 5 bases and J 8 bases, with 22 bases left between them. CDR3 sequence reads: CASSPSAVDPRDEQFF. CDR3 coding DNA: TGTGCCAGCAGCCCGTCTGCGGTCGACCCTAGGGATGAGCAGTTCTTC.

The rearrangement joins TRBV5-1 to TRBJ1-5; D remains unclear. V lost 0 bases and J lost 5, with 6 bases in between. The CDR3 runs to 13 residues. The V gene's germline CDR1 is SGHRS and CDR2 YFSETQ. CDR3 bases: TGCGCCAGCAGCTTGGCCCCGGATCAGCCCCAGCATTTT. This encodes CASSLAPDQPQHF.

V usage is TRBV4-3 and J usage is TRBJ2-1; D might be TRBD1 or TRBD2, each matching 5 bases. This CDR3 region has 14 residues. V was clipped by 3 bases and J by 5 bases, with 11 bases between them. Germline V gives CDR1 LGHNA, CDR2 YSLEER. Here the CDR3 DNA reads TGCGCCAGCAGCCACCCGGGACCAAACAATGAGCAGTTCTTC. It encodes CASSHPGPNNEQFF.

This clonotype occurred a few times. The chain couples TRBV11-2 to TRBJ2-7, with D uncertain. The CDR3 consists of 10 residues. Deletions cut 1 base from V and 6 bases from J, with 1 base between. Germline CDR1 and CDR2: SGHAT and FQNNGV. This chain's CDR3 is CASSLVEQYF. CDR3 bases: TGTGCCAGCAGCTTAGTCGAGCAGTACTTC.

There are a few counts of this clonotype. The chain links TRBV12-3 or TRBV12-4 to TRBJ2-7, with TRBD2 as a possible D gene (5 bases). The length of the CDR3 is 14 residues. V gave up 3 bases and J gave up 5 bases, with 14 bases separating them. CDR3: CASSLLAVVHEQYF. In nucleotides, the CDR3 is TGTGCCAGCAGTTTGCTAGCCGTAGTCCACGAGCAGTACTTC.